The sequence of this T cell receptor beta chain was determined in a study of shared clonotypes between healthy human individuals (dated by TCRdb to about 2020). About the full investigation: The cohort included a few men and a couple of women between 18 and 49 years of age. Blood TCR repertoires of four to six healthy adults were deeply sequenced to estimate repertoire size and the extent of clonotype sharing between individuals. Per donor, leukapheresis produced somewhere between about 0.8 and 9 billion PBMCs. To increase sequencing depth and limit assay-specific biases, TCR repertoire library preparation and sequencing were carried out by different laboratories using diverse techniques.

Using the deep immunoSEQ assay, TCR CDR3 regions were amplified from genomic DNA by multiplex PCR. For each cell subset, the extracted genomic DNA was distributed evenly across all wells of several immunoSEQ 96-well plates, and each plate served as one replicate. For unsorted PBMC, each replicate PCR was loaded with 250 to 300 ng genomic DNA, equivalent to about 30,000 T cell genomes. Ten immunoSEQ deep assay plates were used to sequence unsorted PBMC genomic DNA. Purified libraries were quantified with a Qubit 3.0 fluorometer, sized on a Bioanalyzer 2100, and re-quantified with the KAPA Library Quantification kit. A separate single-read 150-cycle Illumina NextSeq 550 flow cell was used to sequence each immunoSEQ 96-well plate. As for the original processing: Because the immunoSEQ output held only junctional sequences and lacked quality scores, the filtering could not match the filtering applied to full-length reads. Sequences were annotated with PyIR, a Python wrapper for IgBLAST v1.9, and V/J genes and CDR3 were assigned using IMGT germline references. Any read was removed if the V/J assignment was weak (E-value above 1e-6), the CDR3 was missing, or the read contained stop codons, out-of-frame junctions, or ambiguous translated residues. A V3J clonotype was defined by an identical inferred V gene, J gene, and CDR3 amino acid sequence. Percentage overlap between repertoires was computed as shared unique clonotypes divided by the size of the smaller repertoire. RTK rarefaction, the Chao1 estimator, and Recon v2.1 estimates of unobserved clonotypes were used to assess repertoire richness. The source is immuneACCESS, and TCRdb retained only in-frame sequences with V and J called. Part of the clones is not carried over; for the studies checked, unresolved V genes explain less than half of this, and the remainder is unexplained. That table furnishes V, J and clone size, whereas the DNA furnished D and trimming. The sample records around 500,000 clones, about 84% of which are singletons. Jointly, the top ten make up about 12% of the sample.

The CDR3 sequence holds 15 residues, the cysteine and phenylalanine included. The sequence is cut down to CDR3 DNA, 45 bases in frame from base 1. From V the trimming removes 5 bases and from J it removes 4 bases, while the gene matches leave 8 bases of the junction unaccounted for. The germline V gene encodes CDR1 SGHTA and CDR2 FQGNSA. The paper's findings and limits, for the study overall: Pairwise subsampling led to the expectation that sequencing depth would affect the degree of clonotype sharing among donors. Sampling was restricted to blood, and TCR repertoires in tissues likely differ from the TCR repertoires found in blood. The genetic and exposure-history diversity represented was limited by the small number of donors.

Healthy HIV-negative adults with no recently reported acute infections or vaccinations were included as donors. Every donor was a Caucasian adult residing in Nashville, Tennessee, USA. For unsorted samples, tens of millions of PBMCs were counted and genomic DNA was extracted with the QIAamp DNA Blood Mini kit. Blood was obtained by leukapheresis, after which PBMCs were separated by Ficoll-Histopaque density gradient centrifugation and cryopreserved in liquid nitrogen vapor phase. Concerning this clone itself: The antigen it recognizes is unknown. No base qualities exist here, and no much larger clone lies one base off it.

This receptor was taken from a woman in her forties in good health. Some clones in this sample may be carry-over from other donors' samples. The chain uses TRBV7-2 and TRBJ2-3; 8 bases in the middle match TRBD1. The sequencing sample was made of PBMCs. The CDR3 corresponds to CASSLATGVSDTQYF. At the DNA level, the sequence is TGTGCCAGCAGCCTGGCGACAGGGGTTTCAGATACGCAGTATTTT.